This T cell receptor beta chain came from a study of identical twins. General study findings and limits: Insertions were fewer in abundant cord blood beta clonotypes, whereas memory repertoires showed none of this pattern. Researchers reported weaker excess twin sharing in beta out-of-frame sequences.

A single record per CDR3 protein comes from TCRdb applying MiXCR to the 5' RACE reads. Counted here are about 900,000 distinct CDR3 sequences, 10% to 15% occurring once; the ten biggest clones make up around 1.5%. With respect to this clonotype: No antigen is known for it.

The CDR3 has 14 amino acids. Germline V gene sequence: CDR1 DFQATT, CDR2 SNEGSKA (reference sequence). The germline V and J ends were trimmed by 0 bases and 3 bases, with 12 bases remaining between them. This same sample was also part of a study on yellow fever vaccine responses in identical twins. From that study: Twins' vaccine T cell responses reportedly seemed partly convergent and partly personalized.

The chain uses TRBV20-1 and TRBJ2-7; a possible D gene is TRBD2 (5 bases). Sequencing used PBMCs. The receptor was derived from a woman between 18 and 29 years old in good health. In DNA form, the CDR3 reads TGCAGTGCTAGAGATCGGGATAGGAGCTACGAGCAGTACTTC. It translates to CSARDRDRSYEQYF.